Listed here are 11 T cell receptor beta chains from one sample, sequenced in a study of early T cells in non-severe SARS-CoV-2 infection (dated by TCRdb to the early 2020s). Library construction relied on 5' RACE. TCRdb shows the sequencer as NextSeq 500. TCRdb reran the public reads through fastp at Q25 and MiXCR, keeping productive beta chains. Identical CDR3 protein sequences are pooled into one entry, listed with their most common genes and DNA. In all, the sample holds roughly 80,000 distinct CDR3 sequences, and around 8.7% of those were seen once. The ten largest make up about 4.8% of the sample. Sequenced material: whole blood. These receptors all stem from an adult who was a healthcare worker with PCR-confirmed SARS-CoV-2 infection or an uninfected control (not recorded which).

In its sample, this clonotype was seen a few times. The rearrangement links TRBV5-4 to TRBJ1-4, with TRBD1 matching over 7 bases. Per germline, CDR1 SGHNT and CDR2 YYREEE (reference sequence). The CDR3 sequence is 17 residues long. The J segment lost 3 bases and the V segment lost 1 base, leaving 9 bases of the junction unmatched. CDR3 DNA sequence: TGTGCCAGCAGCTTGCATGCAGGGGGTATGGCTAATGAAAAACTGTTTTTT. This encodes CASSLHAGGMANEKLFF. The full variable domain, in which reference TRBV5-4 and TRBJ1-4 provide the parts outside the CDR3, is ETGVTQSPTHLIKTRGQQVTLRCSSQSGHNTVSWYQQALGQGPQFIFQYYREEENGRGNFPPRFSGLQFPNYSSELNVNALELDDSALYLCASSLHAGGMANEKLFFGSGTQLSVL.

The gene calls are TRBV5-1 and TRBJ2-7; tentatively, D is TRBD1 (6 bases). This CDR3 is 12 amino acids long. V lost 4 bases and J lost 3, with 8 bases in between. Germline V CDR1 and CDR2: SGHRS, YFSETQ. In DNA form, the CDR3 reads TGCGCCAGCAGCCCGGACAGCTACGAGCAGTACTTC. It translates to CASSPDSYEQYF.

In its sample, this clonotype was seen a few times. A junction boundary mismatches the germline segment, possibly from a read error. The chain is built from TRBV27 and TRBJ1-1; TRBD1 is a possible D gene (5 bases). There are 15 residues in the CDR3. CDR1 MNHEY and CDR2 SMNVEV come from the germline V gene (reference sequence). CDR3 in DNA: TGTGCCAGCAGTTTATTTGACAGTAGGGGAACTGAAGTTTTCTTT. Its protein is CASSLFDSRGTEVFF.

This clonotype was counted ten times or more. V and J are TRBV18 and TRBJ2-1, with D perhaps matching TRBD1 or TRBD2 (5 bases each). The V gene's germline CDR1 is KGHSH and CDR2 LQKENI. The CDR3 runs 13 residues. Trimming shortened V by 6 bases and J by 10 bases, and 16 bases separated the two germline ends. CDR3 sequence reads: CASSRDHGGEQFF. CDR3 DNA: TGTGCCAGCTCGAGGGACCATGGAGGCGAGCAGTTCTTC.

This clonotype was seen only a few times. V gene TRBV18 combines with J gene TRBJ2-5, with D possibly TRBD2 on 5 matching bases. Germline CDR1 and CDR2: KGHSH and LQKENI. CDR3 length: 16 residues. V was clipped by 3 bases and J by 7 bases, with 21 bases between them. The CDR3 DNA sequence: TGTGCCAGCTCACCGGGTGGAGGACCGGTGGGCATGACCCAGTACTTC. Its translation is CASSPGGGPVGMTQYF.

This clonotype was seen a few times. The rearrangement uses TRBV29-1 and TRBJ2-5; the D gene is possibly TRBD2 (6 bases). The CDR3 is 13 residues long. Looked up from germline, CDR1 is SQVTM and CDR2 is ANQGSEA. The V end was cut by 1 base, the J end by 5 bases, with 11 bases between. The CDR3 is CSVEAGEVETQYF. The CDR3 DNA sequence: TGCAGCGTTGAAGCGGGGGAGGTGGAGACCCAGTACTTC.

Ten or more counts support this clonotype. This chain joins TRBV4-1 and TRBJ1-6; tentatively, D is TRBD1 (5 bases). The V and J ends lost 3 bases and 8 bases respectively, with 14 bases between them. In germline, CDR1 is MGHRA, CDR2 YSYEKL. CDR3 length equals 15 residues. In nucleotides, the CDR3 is TGCGCCAGCAGCCAGGCGGAGGGGAGGGATTCACCCCTCCACTTT. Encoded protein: CASSQAEGRDSPLHF.

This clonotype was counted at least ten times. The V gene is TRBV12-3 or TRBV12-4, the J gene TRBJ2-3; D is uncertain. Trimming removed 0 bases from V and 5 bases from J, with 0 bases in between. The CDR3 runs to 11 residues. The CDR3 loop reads CASSLADTQYF. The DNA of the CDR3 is TGTGCCAGCAGTTTAGCAGATACGCAGTATTTT.

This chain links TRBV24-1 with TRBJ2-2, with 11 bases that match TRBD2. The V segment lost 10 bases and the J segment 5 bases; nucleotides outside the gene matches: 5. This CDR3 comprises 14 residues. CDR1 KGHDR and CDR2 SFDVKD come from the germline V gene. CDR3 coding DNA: TGTGCCACTACTAGCGGGAGAGGTACCGGGGAGCTGTTTTTT. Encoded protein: CATTSGRGTGELFF.

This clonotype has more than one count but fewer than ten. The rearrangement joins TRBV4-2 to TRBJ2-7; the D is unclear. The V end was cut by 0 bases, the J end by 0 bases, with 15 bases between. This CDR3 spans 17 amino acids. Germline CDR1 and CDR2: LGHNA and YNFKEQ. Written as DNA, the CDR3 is TGTGCCAGCAGCCAAGATCCCCGAAGAACACACTCCTACGAGCAGTACTTC. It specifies CASSQDPRRTHSYEQYF.

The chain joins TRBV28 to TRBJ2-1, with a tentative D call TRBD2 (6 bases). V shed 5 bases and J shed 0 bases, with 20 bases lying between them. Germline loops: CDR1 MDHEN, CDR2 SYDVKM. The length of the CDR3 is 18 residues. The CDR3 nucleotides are TGTGCCAGCAGTCTCCTGCTAGCGCCTTTTAGCTCCTACAATGAGCAGTTCTTC. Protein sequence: CASSLLLAPFSSYNEQFF.